The 8 T cell receptor beta chains reported below all come from one sample, sequenced in a study of T cell responses to AZD1222 COVID-19 vaccine. Using immunoSEQ multiplex PCR, the repertoire was profiled, and TCRdb retains in-frame clones only, with some absent. The repertoire holds around 86,000 clones, 90% seen once, with over 7.5% in the top ten. Sequencing was performed on peripheral blood, taken on day 0 of AZD1222 vaccination. The receptors were gathered from an adult in good health.

The CDR3 loop is CASSLPGGGNTGELFF. CDR3 nucleotides: TGTGCCAGCAGCTTACCAGGGGGGGGAAACACCGGGGAGCTGTTTTTT. The chain combines TRBV11-1 with TRBJ2-2; D could derive from TRBD1 or TRBD2 (7 bases each). CDR3 length: 16 amino acids. From germline, CDR1 is SGHAT and CDR2 FQDESV (reference sequence). V was pared by 2 bases and J by 2 bases, with 12 bases between.

This chain connects TRBV6-2 or TRBV6-3 to TRBJ1-2; weak D call: TRBD1 (5 bases). This CDR3 has 16 residues. Trimming shortened V by 1 base and J by 4 bases, and 16 bases separated the two germline ends. Germline CDR1 and CDR2: MNHEY and SVGEGT. The CDR3 nucleotides are TGTGCCAGCAGTTACTTGGATAGGGGCGCCGGCTATGGCTACACCTTC. This encodes CASSYLDRGAGYGYTF.

The chain uses TRBV5-1 and TRBJ1-1; D remains unclear. V gave up 5 bases and J gave up 10 bases, with 15 bases separating them. The germline V gene has CDR1 SGHRS and CDR2 YFSETQ. The CDR3 spans 12 residues. CDR3 loop: CASSSDSAGAFF. CDR3 DNA sequence: TGCGCCAGCAGTTCAGACTCCGCCGGAGCTTTCTTT.

This clone was counted a single time. The V and J genes are TRBV27 and TRBJ2-7; D is possibly TRBD2 (6 bases). Germline V lookup: CDR1 MNHEY, CDR2 SMNVEV (reference sequence). The CDR3 contains 13 residues. V shed 3 bases and J shed 7 bases, with 13 bases lying between them. In nucleotides, the CDR3 is TGTGCCAGCAGTTTCCAGGACTATGGGGAGCAGTACTTC. Encoded protein: CASSFQDYGEQYF.

The chain recombines TRBV7-9 with TRBJ2-7; TRBD2 aligns across 9 bases. CDR3 length equals 14 residues. Germline-derived CDR1 and CDR2 are SEHNR and FQNEAQ (reference sequence). The J segment lost 6 bases and the V segment lost 5 bases, leaving 8 bases of the junction unmatched. The CDR3 protein is CASSLPGLALEQYF. CDR3 nucleotide sequence: TGTGCCAGCAGCCTCCCGGGACTAGCCCTCGAGCAGTACTTC.

The chain recombines TRBV3-1 (or the pseudogene TRBV3-2) with TRBJ1-1, with D hard to call. CDR1 LGHDT and CDR2 YNNKEL come from the germline V gene (reference sequence). The length of the CDR3 is 13 residues. V was pared by 4 bases and J by 2 bases, with 8 bases between. The CDR3 loop is CASSPPSNTEAFF. The CDR3 bases are TGTGCCAGCAGCCCCCCCAGTAACACTGAAGCTTTCTTT.

V usage is TRBV6-2 or TRBV6-3 and J usage is TRBJ1-6; tentatively, D is TRBD1 (6 bases). Germline V gene lookup returns CDR1 MNHEY and CDR2 SVGEGT. V lost 2 bases and J lost 7, with 9 bases in between. The CDR3 consists of 14 residues. The CDR3 DNA sequence: TGTGCCAGCAGTTACCGGGACAAGAATTCACCCCTCCACTTT. Residues: CASSYRDKNSPLHF.

The CDR3 DNA reads as TGTGCCGCCATCCGGCGGGATCGTGCCACCGGGGAGCTGTTTTTT. It specifies CAAIRRDRATGELFF. The V call is TRBV24-1, the J call TRBJ2-2, with D possibly matching TRBD2 (6 bases). This CDR3 has 15 residues. The germline V gene encodes CDR1 KGHDR and CDR2 SFDVKD. V lost 12 bases and J 4 bases, leaving 20 bases between the germline ends.